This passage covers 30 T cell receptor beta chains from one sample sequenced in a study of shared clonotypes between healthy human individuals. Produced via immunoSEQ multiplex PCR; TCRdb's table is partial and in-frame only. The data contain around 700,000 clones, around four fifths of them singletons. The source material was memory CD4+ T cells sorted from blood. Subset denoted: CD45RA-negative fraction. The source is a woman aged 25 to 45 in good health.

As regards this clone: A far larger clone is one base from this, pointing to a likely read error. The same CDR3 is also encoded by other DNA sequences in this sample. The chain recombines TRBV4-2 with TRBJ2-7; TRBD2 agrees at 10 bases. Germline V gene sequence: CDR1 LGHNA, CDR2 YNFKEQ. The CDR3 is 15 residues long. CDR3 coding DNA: TGTGCCAGCAGTCAAGGGGCTAGCGGGAGCTACGAGCAGTACTTC. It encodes CASSQGASGSYEQYF.

CDR3 sequence (DNA): TGTGCCAGCAGCTTAAGCGACGGCGGGTCCACAGATACGCAGTATTTT. Protein product: CASSLSDGGSTDTQYF. The rearrangement uses TRBV13 and TRBJ2-3; TRBD2 might be the D (5 bases). Between the trimmed V and J ends, which lost 2 bases and 2 bases, there was a span of 14 bases. The CDR3 is 16 amino acids. The germline CDR1 and CDR2 sequences are PRHDT and FYEKMQ (reference sequence).

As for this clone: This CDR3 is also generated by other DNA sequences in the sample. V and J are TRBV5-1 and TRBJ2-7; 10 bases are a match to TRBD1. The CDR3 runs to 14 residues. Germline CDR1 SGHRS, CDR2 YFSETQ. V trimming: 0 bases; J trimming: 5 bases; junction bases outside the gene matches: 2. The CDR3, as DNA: TGCGCCAGCAGCTTGGGGACAGGGGGGGACGAGCAGTACTTC. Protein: CASSLGTGGDEQYF. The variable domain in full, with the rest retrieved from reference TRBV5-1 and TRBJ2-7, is KAGVTQTPRYLIKTRGQQVTLSCSPISGHRSVSWYQQTPGQGLQFLFEYFSETQRNKGNFPGRFSGRQFSNSRSEMNVSTLELGDSALYLCASSLGTGGDEQYFGPGTRLTVT.

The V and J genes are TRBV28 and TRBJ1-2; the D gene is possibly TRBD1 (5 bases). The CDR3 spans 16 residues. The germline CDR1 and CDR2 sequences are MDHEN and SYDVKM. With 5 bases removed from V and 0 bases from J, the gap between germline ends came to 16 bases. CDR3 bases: TGTGCCAGCAGTCCCTCGGGACTGAGAACTAACTATGGCTACACCTTC. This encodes CASSPSGLRTNYGYTF.

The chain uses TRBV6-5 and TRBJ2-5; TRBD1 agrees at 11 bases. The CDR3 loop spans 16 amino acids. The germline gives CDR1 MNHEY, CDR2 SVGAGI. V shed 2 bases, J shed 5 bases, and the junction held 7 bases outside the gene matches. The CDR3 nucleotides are TGTGCCAGCAGTTACACCTGGACAGGGGGCCTGGAGACCCAGTACTTC. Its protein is CASSYTWTGGLETQYF.

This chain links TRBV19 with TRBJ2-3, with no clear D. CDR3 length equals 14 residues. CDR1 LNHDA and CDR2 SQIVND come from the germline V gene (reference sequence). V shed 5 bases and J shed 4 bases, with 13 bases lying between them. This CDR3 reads CASSRKDGSDTQYF. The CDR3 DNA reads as TGTGCCAGTAGTCGAAAGGACGGTTCAGATACGCAGTATTTT.

The CDR3 loop is CASRPVISTDTQYF. In nucleotides, the CDR3 is TGCGCCAGCAGACCAGTCATCAGCACAGATACGCAGTATTTT. V gene TRBV5-1 combines with J gene TRBJ2-3; D unclear. The CDR3 contains 14 residues. V was cut by 5 bases and J by 0 bases, with 10 bases left in between. CDR1 is SGHRS and CDR2 is YFSETQ in the germline V gene.

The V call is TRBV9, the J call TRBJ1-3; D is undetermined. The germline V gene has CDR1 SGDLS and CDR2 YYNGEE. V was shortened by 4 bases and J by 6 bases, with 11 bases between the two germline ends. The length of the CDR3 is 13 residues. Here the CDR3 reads CASSPTGQNTIYF. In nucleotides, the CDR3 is TGTGCCAGCAGCCCCACTGGGCAAAACACCATATATTTT.

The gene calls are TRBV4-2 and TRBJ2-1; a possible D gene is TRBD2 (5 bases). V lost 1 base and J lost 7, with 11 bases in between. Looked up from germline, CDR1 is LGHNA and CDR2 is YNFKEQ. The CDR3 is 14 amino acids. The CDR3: CASSQAYGGNEQFF. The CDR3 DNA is TGTGCCAGCAGCCAAGCCTACGGCGGGAATGAGCAGTTCTTC.

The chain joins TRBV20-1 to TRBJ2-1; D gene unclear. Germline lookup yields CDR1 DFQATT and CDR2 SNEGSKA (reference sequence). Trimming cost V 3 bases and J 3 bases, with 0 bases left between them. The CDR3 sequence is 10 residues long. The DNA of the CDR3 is TGCAGTGCTAGCTACAATGAGCAGTTCTTC. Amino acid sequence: CSASYNEQFF.

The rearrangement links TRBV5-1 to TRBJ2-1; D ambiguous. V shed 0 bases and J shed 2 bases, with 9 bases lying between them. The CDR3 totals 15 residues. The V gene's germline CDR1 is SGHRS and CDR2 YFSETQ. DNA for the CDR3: TGCGCCAGCAGCTTGGACACCACAGCCTACAATGAGCAGTTCTTC. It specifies CASSLDTTAYNEQFF.

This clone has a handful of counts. CDR3 coding DNA: TGTGCCAGCAGCAATCAAAACACCGGGGAGCTGTTTTTT. It encodes CASSNQNTGELFF. The chain carries TRBV7-6 and TRBJ2-2; D is unresolved. This CDR3 region has 13 residues. Trimming removed 5 bases from V and 2 bases from J, with 6 bases in between. The germline CDR1 and CDR2 sequences are SGHVS and FNYEAQ.

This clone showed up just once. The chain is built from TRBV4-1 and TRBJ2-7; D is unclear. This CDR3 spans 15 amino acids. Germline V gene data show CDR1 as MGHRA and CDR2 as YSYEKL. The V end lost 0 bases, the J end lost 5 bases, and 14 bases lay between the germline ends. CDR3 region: CASSQEYRRLDEQYF. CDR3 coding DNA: TGCGCCAGCAGCCAAGAATATAGGAGACTCGACGAGCAGTACTTC.

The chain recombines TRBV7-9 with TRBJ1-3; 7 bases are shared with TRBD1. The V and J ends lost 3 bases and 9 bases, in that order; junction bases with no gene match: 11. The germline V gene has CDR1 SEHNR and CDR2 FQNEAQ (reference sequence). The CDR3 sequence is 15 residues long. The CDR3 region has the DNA TGTGCCAGCAGCTTGGAAAAGACAGGGAGTTTCACCATATATTTT. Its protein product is CASSLEKTGSFTIYF.

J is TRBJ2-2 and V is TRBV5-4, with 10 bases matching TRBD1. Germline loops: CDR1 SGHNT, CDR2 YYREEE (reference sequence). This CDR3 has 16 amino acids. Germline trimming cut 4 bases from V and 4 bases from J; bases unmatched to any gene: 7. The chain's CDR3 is CASSTGTGALTGELFF. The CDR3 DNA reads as TGTGCCAGCAGCACCGGGACAGGGGCGCTCACCGGGGAGCTGTTTTTT.

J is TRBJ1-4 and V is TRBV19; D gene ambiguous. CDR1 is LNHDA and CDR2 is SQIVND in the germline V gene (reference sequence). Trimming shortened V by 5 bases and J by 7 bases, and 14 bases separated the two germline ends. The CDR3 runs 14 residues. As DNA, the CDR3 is TGTGCCAGTAGTTCGGACCCACGGGGTGAAAAACTGTTTTTT. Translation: CASSSDPRGEKLFF.

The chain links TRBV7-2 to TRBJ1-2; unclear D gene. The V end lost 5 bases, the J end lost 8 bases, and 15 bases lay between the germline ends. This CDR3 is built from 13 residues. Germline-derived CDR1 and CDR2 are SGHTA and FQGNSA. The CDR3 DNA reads TGTGCCAGCAGCCCTCCTAATCGTCGCGGCTACACCTTC. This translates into CASSPPNRRGYTF.

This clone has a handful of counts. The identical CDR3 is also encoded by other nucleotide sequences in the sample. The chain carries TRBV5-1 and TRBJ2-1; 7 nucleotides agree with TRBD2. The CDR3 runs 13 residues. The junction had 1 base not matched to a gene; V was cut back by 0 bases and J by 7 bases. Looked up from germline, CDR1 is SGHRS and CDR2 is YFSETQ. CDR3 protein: CASSLGSGNEQFF. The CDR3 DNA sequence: TGCGCCAGCAGCTTGGGTAGCGGGAATGAGCAGTTCTTC.

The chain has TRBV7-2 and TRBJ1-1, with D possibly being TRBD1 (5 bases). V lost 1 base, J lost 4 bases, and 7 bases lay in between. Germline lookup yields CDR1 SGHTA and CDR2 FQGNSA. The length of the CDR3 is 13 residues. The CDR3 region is CASSLGQLTEAFF. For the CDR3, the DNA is TGTGCCAGCAGCTTAGGACAGCTCACTGAAGCTTTCTTT. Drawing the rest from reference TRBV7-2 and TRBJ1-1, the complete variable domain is GAGVSQSPSNKVTEKGKDVELRCDPISGHTALYWYRQSLGQGLEFLIYFQGNSAPDKSGLPSDRFSAERTGGSVSTLTIQRTQQEDSAVYLCASSLGQLTEAFFGQGTRLTVV.

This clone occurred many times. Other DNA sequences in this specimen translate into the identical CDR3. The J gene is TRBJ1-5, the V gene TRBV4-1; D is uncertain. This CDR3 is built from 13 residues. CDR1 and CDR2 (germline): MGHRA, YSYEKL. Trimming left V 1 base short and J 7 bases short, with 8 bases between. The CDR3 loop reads CASSQAGGQPQHF. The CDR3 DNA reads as TGCGCCAGCAGCCAAGCCGGAGGGCAGCCCCAGCATTTT.

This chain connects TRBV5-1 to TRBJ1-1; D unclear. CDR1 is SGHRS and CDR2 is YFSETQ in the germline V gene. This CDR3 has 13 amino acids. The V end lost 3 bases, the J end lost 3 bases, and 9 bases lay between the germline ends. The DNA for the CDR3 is TGCGCCAGCAGCTCCGGGAGCTACACTGAAGCTTTCTTT. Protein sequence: CASSSGSYTEAFF.

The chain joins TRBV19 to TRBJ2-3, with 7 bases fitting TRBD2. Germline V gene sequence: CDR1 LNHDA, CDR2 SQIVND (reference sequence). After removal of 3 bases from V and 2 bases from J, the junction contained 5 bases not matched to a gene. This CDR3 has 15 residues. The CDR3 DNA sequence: TGTGCCAGTAGTATCCAGCGGGGATCCACAGATACGCAGTATTTT. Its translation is CASSIQRGSTDTQYF. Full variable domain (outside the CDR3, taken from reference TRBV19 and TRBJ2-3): DGGITQSPKYLFRKEGQNVTLSCEQNLNHDAMYWYRQDPGQGLRLIYYSQIVNDFQKGDIAEGYSVSREKKESFPLTVTSAQKNPTAFYLCASSIQRGSTDTQYFGPGTRLTVL.

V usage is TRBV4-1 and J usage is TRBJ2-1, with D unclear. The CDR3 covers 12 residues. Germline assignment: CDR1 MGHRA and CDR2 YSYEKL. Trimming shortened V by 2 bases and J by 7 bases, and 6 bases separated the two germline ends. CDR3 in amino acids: CASSQLVNEQFF. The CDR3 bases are TGCGCCAGCAGCCAACTAGTAAATGAGCAGTTCTTC.

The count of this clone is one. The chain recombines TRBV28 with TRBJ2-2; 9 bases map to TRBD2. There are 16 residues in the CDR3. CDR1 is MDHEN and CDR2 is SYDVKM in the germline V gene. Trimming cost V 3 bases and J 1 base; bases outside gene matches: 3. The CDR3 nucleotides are TGTGCCAGCAGTTTGAGTAGCGGGAGGAACACCGGGGAGCTGTTTTTT. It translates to CASSLSSGRNTGELFF.

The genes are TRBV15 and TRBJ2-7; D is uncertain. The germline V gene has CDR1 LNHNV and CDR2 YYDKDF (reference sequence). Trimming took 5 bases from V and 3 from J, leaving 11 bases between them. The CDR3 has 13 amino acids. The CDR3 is CATSDRADYEQYF. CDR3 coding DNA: TGTGCCACCAGCGATAGGGCAGACTACGAGCAGTACTTC.

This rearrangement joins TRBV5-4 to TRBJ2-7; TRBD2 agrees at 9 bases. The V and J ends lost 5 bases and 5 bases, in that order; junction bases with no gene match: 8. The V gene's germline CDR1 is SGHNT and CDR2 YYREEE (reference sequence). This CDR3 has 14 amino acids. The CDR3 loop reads CASSYGTSPHEQYF. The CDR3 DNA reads TGTGCCAGCAGTTACGGGACTAGCCCCCACGAGCAGTACTTC.

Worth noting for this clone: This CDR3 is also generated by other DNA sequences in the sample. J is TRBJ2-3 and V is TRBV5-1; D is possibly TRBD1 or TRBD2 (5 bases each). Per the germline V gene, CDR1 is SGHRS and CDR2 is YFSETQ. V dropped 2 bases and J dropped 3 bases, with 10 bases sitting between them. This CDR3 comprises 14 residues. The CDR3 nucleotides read TGCGCCAGCAGCTTAGGGACGAGGACAGATACGCAGTATTTT. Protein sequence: CASSLGTRTDTQYF.

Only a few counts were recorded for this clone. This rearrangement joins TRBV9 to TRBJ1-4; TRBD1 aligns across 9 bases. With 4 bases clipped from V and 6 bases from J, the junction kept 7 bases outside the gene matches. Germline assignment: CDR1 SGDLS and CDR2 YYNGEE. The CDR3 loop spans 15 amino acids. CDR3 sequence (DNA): TGTGCCAGCAGCACACAGGGGGCGCGGGATGAAAAACTGTTTTTT. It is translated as CASSTQGARDEKLFF.

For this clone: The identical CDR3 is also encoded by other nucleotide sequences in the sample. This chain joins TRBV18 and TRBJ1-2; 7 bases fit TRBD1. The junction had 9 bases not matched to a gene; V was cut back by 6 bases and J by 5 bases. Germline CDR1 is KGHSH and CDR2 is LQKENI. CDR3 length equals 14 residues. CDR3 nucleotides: TGTGCCAGCTCCCCTCCGCAGGGGGTGTATGGCTACACCTTC. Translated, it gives CASSPPQGVYGYTF.

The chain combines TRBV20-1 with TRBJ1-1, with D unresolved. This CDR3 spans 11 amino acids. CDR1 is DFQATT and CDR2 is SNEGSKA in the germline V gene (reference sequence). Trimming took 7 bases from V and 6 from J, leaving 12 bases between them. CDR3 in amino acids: CSGSSPAEAFF. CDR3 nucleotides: TGCAGTGGGTCCTCCCCGGCTGAAGCTTTCTTT.